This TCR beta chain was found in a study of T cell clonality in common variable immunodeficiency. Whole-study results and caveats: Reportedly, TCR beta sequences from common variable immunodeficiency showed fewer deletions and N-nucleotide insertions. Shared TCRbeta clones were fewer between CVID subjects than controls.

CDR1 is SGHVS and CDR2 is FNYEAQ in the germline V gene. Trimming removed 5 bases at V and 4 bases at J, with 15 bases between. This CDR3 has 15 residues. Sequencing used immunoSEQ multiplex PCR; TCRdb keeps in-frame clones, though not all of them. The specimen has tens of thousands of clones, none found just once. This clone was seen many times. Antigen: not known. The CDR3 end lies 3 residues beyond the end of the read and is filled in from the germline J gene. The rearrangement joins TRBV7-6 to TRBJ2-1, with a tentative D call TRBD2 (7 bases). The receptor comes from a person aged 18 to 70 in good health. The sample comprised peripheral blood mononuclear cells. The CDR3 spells CASSPLAGAYNEQFF. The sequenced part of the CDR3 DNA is TGTGCCAGCAGCCCACTCGCGGGGGCGTACAATGAG.